These T cell receptor beta chains were read from a single sample in a study of T cell changes during pregnancy in multiple sclerosis. Here immunoSEQ multiplex PCR was the method, and the copy in TCRdb shows in-frame clones only, minus some. Here the sample spans some 94,000 clones, approximately 92% being singletons. The sample was peripheral blood, taken in the first trimester of pregnancy. The origin of the receptors is a female donor with multiple sclerosis, enrolled in a pregnancy study. Each CDR3 is given with its conserved first and last residue. The order of the fields is V gene, CDR3 length, J gene, CDR3 protein.

V gene: TRBV10-2; CDR3 length: 16; J gene: TRBJ2-3; CDR3 protein: CASSGDRGGLTDTQYF
V gene: TRBV28; CDR3 length: 14; J gene: TRBJ2-7; CDR3 protein: CASSLGQSSYEQYF
V gene: TRBV28; CDR3 length: 17; J gene: TRBJ1-5; CDR3 protein: CASSPLPRTGGIQPQHF
V gene: TRBV6-1; CDR3 length: 15; J gene: TRBJ2-6; CDR3 protein: CASSEDNSGANVLTF
V gene: TRBV29-1; CDR3 length: 16; J gene: TRBJ2-6; CDR3 protein: CSVAGDRGSGANVLTF
V gene: TRBV6-1; CDR3 length: 13; J gene: TRBJ2-7; CDR3 protein: CATKRTGTYEQYF
V gene: TRBV6-6; CDR3 length: 11; J gene: TRBJ1-2; CDR3 protein: CASSYVDGYTF
V gene: TRBV7-9; CDR3 length: 17; J gene: TRBJ1-2; CDR3 protein: CASSFGGGAVANYGYTF
V gene: TRBV2; CDR3 length: 13; J gene: TRBJ1-1; CDR3 protein: CAREGTSNTEAFF
V gene: TRBV6-6; CDR3 length: 15; J gene: TRBJ2-4; CDR3 protein: CASSTGGLAKNIQYF
V gene: TRBV6-6; CDR3 length: 12; J gene: TRBJ1-2; CDR3 protein: CASSSQVSGYTF
V gene: TRBV11-2; CDR3 length: 12; J gene: TRBJ1-2; CDR3 protein: CASSSPNYGYTF
V gene: TRBV19; CDR3 length: 15; J gene: TRBJ1-2; CDR3 protein: CASRLTGRGEYGYTF
V gene: TRBV5-1; CDR3 length: 15; J gene: TRBJ1-1; CDR3 protein: CASRAGGLEDTEAFF
V gene: TRBV7-8; CDR3 length: 15; J gene: TRBJ2-1; CDR3 protein: CASSLGGTGDNEQFF
V gene: TRBV12-5; CDR3 length: 14; J gene: TRBJ2-5; CDR3 protein: CASGLASGEGTQYF
V gene: TRBV4-1; CDR3 length: 15; J gene: TRBJ2-5; CDR3 protein: CASSQGFPGLVTQYF
V gene: TRBV4-1; CDR3 length: 15; J gene: TRBJ1-2; CDR3 protein: CASSQLRGGGYGYTF
V gene: TRBV11-2; CDR3 length: 14; J gene: TRBJ2-7; CDR3 protein: CASSLTGGSYEQYF
V gene: TRBV11-3; CDR3 length: 15; J gene: TRBJ2-1; CDR3 protein: CASSPGTGFTNEQFF
V gene: TRBV10-3; CDR3 length: 14; J gene: TRBJ2-7; CDR3 protein: CAISGLAGVNEQYF
V gene: TRBV28; CDR3 length: 17; J gene: TRBJ2-7; CDR3 protein: CASSPPNLAGGDREQYF
V gene: TRBV27; CDR3 length: 15; J gene: TRBJ2-1; CDR3 protein: CASSWTAGTYNEQFF
V gene: TRBV30; CDR3 length: 16; J gene: TRBJ1-3; CDR3 protein: CAWTPVRLVTGNTIYF
V gene: TRBV6-5; CDR3 length: 13; J gene: TRBJ1-3; CDR3 protein: CASRPGGKNTIYF
V gene: TRBV9; CDR3 length: 15; J gene: TRBJ1-2; CDR3 protein: CASSPIQGSMGGYTF
V gene: TRBV2; CDR3 length: 13; J gene: TRBJ2-7; CDR3 protein: CASSGTGSYEQYF
V gene: TRBV15; CDR3 length: 16; J gene: TRBJ1-4; CDR3 protein: CATGAGTGDLNEKLFF
V gene: TRBV19; CDR3 length: 15; J gene: TRBJ2-7; CDR3 protein: CASSIGGRASYEQYF
V gene: TRBV1; CDR3 length: 16; J gene: TRBJ2-2; CDR3 protein: CTSSSRTRIDTGELFF
V gene: TRBV27; CDR3 length: 11; J gene: TRBJ2-7; CDR3 protein: CASSSYYEQYF
V gene: TRBV5-6; CDR3 length: 15; J gene: TRBJ2-1; CDR3 protein: CASSMGLAGVGEQFF
V gene: TRBV5-1; CDR3 length: 14; J gene: TRBJ2-4; CDR3 protein: CASSLGLAKNIQYF
V gene: TRBV10-2; CDR3 length: 12; J gene: TRBJ2-7; CDR3 protein: CASEQGAGEQYF
V gene: TRBV5-4; CDR3 length: 17; J gene: TRBJ2-6; CDR3 protein: CASSHGGGPSGANVLTF
V gene: TRBV10-3; CDR3 length: 14; J gene: TRBJ1-2; CDR3 protein: CAINAREGSDGYTF
V gene: TRBV10-1; CDR3 length: 16; J gene: TRBJ1-5; CDR3 protein: CASSETPVQSNQPQHF
V gene: TRBV19; CDR3 length: 14; J gene: TRBJ2-5; CDR3 protein: CASSTNVVQETQYF
V gene: TRBV5-4; CDR3 length: 16; J gene: TRBJ2-5; CDR3 protein: CASSLDPLAGVETQYF
V gene: TRBV27; CDR3 length: 14; J gene: TRBJ2-1; CDR3 protein: CASRTSGSYNEQFF
V gene: TRBV27; CDR3 length: 14; J gene: TRBJ2-5; CDR3 protein: CASRRTGAMKTQYF
V gene: TRBV28; CDR3 length: 16; J gene: TRBJ2-7; CDR3 protein: CASRGEGDLPSYEQYF
V gene: TRBV4-1; CDR3 length: 14; J gene: TRBJ2-7; CDR3 protein: CASSQLDRDYEQYF
V gene: TRBV18; CDR3 length: 14; J gene: TRBJ2-1; CDR3 protein: CASSPGTVLYEQFF
V gene: TRBV5-1; CDR3 length: 17; J gene: TRBJ2-1; CDR3 protein: CASSSEGRTSPYNEQFF
V gene: TRBV2; CDR3 length: 13; J gene: TRBJ2-7; CDR3 protein: CASRSGQGNEQYF
V gene: TRBV30; CDR3 length: 14; J gene: TRBJ1-2; CDR3 protein: CAWRGYRGLGGYTF
V gene: TRBV5-4; CDR3 length: 19; J gene: TRBJ2-7; CDR3 protein: CASSLEGGVPGSTPYEQYF
V gene: TRBV28; CDR3 length: 15; J gene: TRBJ1-2; CDR3 protein: CASSFQGQGALGYTF
V gene: TRBV29-1; CDR3 length: 15; J gene: TRBJ1-4; CDR3 protein: CSVPAGGASNEKLFF
V gene: TRBV27; CDR3 length: 15; J gene: TRBJ2-7; CDR3 protein: CASSSPGTGGYEQYF
V gene: TRBV4-2; CDR3 length: 12; J gene: TRBJ2-1; CDR3 protein: CASSQDQAEQFF
V gene: TRBV5-1; CDR3 length: 13; J gene: TRBJ2-7; CDR3 protein: CASSIDRAYEQYF
V gene: TRBV7-9; CDR3 length: 14; J gene: TRBJ2-5; CDR3 protein: CASSQDKLVETQYF
V gene: TRBV6-4; CDR3 length: 15; J gene: TRBJ2-2; CDR3 protein: CASSPQGAGTGELFF
V gene: TRBV6-1; CDR3 length: 15; J gene: TRBJ2-7; CDR3 protein: CASSALGTGSLEQYF